The clone carrying this T cell receptor beta chain showed up many times. Its target is not known. The sample is drawn from a study of T-cell reconstitution after alpha-beta-depleted transplantation in children. Molecular barcoding with unique molecular identifiers was used for the TCRbeta library. TCRdb called the PCR reads again in MiXCR, with one record for every CDR3 protein. The data hold around 490,000 distinct CDR3 sequences, with 9.5% to 12% observed a single time. Study observations and caveats: Some patients showed high day-60 TCRbeta diversity, which derived from surviving recipient T cells and thymic progenitors. Expanded graft clones, several hundred of them, were reportedly the source of alpha-beta T cells about two months after transplant. Hyperexpanded clones declined; after one year, newly produced T cells mostly supplied diversity.

This material consisted of PBMCs, mostly from graft donor cells, taken 180 days after TCRalphabeta/CD19-depleted stem cell transplant. This clonotype was obtained from a female patient aged 2-10 years who had a stem cell transplant for aplastic anemia, so the T cells may come from the graft donor.

CDR3 bases: TGTGCCAGCAGTTTGGGAGGGAAGTGGACTGAAGCTTTCTTT. Protein sequence: CASSLGGKWTEAFF. This chain links TRBV27 with TRBJ1-1; no definite D call. This CDR3 contains 14 residues. Trimming shortened V by 3 bases and J by 5 bases, and 13 bases separated the two germline ends. In germline, CDR1 is MNHEY, CDR2 SMNVEV (reference sequence).